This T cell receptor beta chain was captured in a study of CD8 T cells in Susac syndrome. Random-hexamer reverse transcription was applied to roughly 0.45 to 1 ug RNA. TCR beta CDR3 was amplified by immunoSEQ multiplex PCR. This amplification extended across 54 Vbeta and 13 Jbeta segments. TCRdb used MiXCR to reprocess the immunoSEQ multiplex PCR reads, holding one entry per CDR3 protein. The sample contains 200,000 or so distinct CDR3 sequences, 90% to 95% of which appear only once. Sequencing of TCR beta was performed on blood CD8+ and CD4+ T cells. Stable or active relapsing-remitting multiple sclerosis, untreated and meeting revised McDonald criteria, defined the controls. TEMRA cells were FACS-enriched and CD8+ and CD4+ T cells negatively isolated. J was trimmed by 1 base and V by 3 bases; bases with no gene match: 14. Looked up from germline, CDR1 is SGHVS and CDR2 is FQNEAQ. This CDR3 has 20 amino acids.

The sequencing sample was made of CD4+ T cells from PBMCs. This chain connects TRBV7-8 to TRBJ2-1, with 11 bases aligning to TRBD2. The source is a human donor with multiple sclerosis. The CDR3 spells CASSFPWVSGRAGSYNEQFF. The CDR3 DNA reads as TGTGCCAGCAGCTTCCCCTGGGTTAGCGGGAGGGCCGGGTCCTACAATGAGCAGTTCTTC.